These 14 T cell receptor beta chains were all obtained from the same sample, sequenced in a study of shared clonotypes between healthy human individuals. The assay was immunoSEQ multiplex PCR, and TCRdb's table has in-frame clones only and misses some. The data hold roughly 380,000 clones, with approximately 97% observed a single time. Sequenced sample: memory CD8+ T cells sorted from blood. Subset given: CD45RO+ cells pooled with CCR7-negative TemRA cells. Source of these receptors: a man aged 30 to 39 in good health.

V usage is TRBV5-6 and J usage is TRBJ2-5, with D uncertain. Germline V lookup: CDR1 SGHDT, CDR2 YYEEEE. The CDR3 sequence is 14 residues long. V was cut by 0 bases and J by 1 base, with 7 bases left in between. The CDR3 region has the DNA TGTGCCAGCAGCTTGGGACGGCTCCAAGAGACCCAGTACTTC. This gives the protein CASSLGRLQETQYF.

This chain connects TRBV19 to TRBJ2-1, with a tentative D call TRBD2 (6 bases). The CDR3 contains 15 residues. V was clipped by 4 bases and J by 7 bases, with 17 bases between them. Germline V CDR1 and CDR2: LNHDA, SQIVND (reference sequence). The CDR3 DNA reads as TGTGCCAGTAGTACGTTGTTCGGGAGACATAATGAGCAGTTCTTC. It encodes CASSTLFGRHNEQFF.

The rearrangement links TRBV10-3 to TRBJ1-5; possible D gene TRBD1, 6 bases. The CDR3 runs to 14 residues. CDR1 is ENHRY, CDR2 SYGVKD, per germline. Trimming took 6 bases from V and 3 from J, leaving 12 bases between them. CDR3 bases: TGTGCCATCAGCAATGACAGGTCCAATCAGCCCCAGCATTTT. The encoded protein is CAISNDRSNQPQHF.

The CDR3 coding sequence is TGCAGCGTCGCGGGACAGACCTACGAGCAGTACTTC. This encodes CSVAGQTYEQYF. The chain links TRBV29-1 to TRBJ2-7; tentatively, D is TRBD1 (7 bases). The CDR3 totals 12 residues. Trimming stripped 6 bases from V and 2 bases from J, with 11 bases between. Germline V gives CDR1 SQVTM, CDR2 ANQGSEA.

With regard to this clone: The sample has other DNA sequences that encode this CDR3 too. The chain recombines TRBV30 with TRBJ2-7; 11 bases match TRBD2. The V and J ends lost 5 bases and 1 base, in that order; junction bases with no gene match: 4. The CDR3 loop spans 14 amino acids. Per the germline V gene, CDR1 is GTSNPN and CDR2 is SVGIG (reference sequence). The CDR3 is CAWGLAGGSYEQYF. CDR3 sequence (DNA): TGTGCCTGGGGCCTAGCGGGAGGATCCTACGAGCAGTACTTC. The variable domain in full, with the rest retrieved from reference TRBV30 and TRBJ2-7, is SQTIHQWPATLVQPVGSPLSLECTVEGTSNPNLYWYRQAAGRGLQLLFYSVGIGQISSEVPQNLSASRPQDRQFILSSKKLLLSDSGFYLCAWGLAGGSYEQYFGPGTRLTVT.

V is TRBV28 and J is TRBJ1-5, with D unresolved. CDR3 length: 16 residues. Deletions cut 6 bases from V and 0 bases from J, with 15 bases between. Germline V gives CDR1 MDHEN, CDR2 SYDVKM. CDR3 region: CASSTLRVNSNQPQHF. The CDR3 DNA sequence: TGTGCCAGCAGCACTCTCCGGGTTAATAGCAATCAGCCCCAGCATTTT.

The gene calls are TRBV18 and TRBJ1-1; D ambiguous. V shed 3 bases and J shed 2 bases, with 7 bases lying between them. The germline gives CDR1 KGHSH, CDR2 LQKENI. The CDR3 extends over 13 amino acids. CDR3 protein: CASSPVTNTEAFF. CDR3 in DNA: TGTGCCAGCTCACCGGTAACCAACACTGAAGCTTTCTTT.

The chain combines TRBV2 with TRBJ1-5; D is ambiguous. V lost 3 bases to trimming and J lost 11 bases, with 14 bases between them. Germline assignment: CDR1 SNHLY and CDR2 FYNNEI. This CDR3 comprises 13 residues. In DNA, the CDR3 is TGTGCCAGCAGTGATAGGGCTTTTGAGGCCCAGCATTTT. Translation gives CASSDRAFEAQHF.

The chain combines TRBV5-1 with TRBJ1-1; D is possibly TRBD1 (6 bases). The germline V and J ends were trimmed by 3 bases and 3 bases, with 6 bases remaining between them. The CDR3 is 12 residues long. From germline, CDR1 is SGHRS and CDR2 YFSETQ. Here the CDR3 reads CASSSGDTEAFF. The CDR3 DNA reads as TGCGCCAGCAGCTCAGGGGACACTGAAGCTTTCTTT.

The chain combines TRBV7-2 with TRBJ2-3; 8 nucleotides line up with TRBD2. CDR1 and CDR2 (germline): SGHTA, FQGNSA. The V gene end was trimmed by 1 base and the J gene end by 1 base; junction bases not matched to a gene: 1. The CDR3 is 15 amino acids. CDR3 coding DNA: TGTGCCAGCAGCTTAGTTAGCGGGGGCACAGATACGCAGTATTTT. It is translated as CASSLVSGGTDTQYF.

Points on this clone: Other DNA sequences in this specimen translate into the identical CDR3. The gene calls are TRBV30 and TRBJ1-2; D uncertain. The CDR3 length is 11 residues. With 0 bases removed from V and 8 bases from J, the gap between germline ends came to 7 bases. Germline V gene sequence: CDR1 GTSNPN, CDR2 SVGIG (reference sequence). The CDR3 DNA sequence: TGTGCCTGGAGTGTACTGTACGGCTACACCTTC. Its protein product is CAWSVLYGYTF.

The chain has TRBV7-2 and TRBJ2-7; D perhaps matches TRBD1 (5 bases). The CDR3 contains 14 residues. V was cut by 2 bases and J by 3 bases, with 11 bases left in between. Germline-derived CDR1 and CDR2 are SGHTA and FQGNSA. The DNA of the CDR3 is TGTGCCAGCAGCTTACTTCCAGGGCTCTACGAGCAGTACTTC. It is translated as CASSLLPGLYEQYF.

As DNA, the CDR3 is TGTGCCAGTAGTATGCAGGGGGCAGTCGGGCCCTACGAGCAGTACTTC. This encodes CASSMQGAVGPYEQYF. The V gene is TRBV19, the J gene TRBJ2-7; 8 positions agree with TRBD1. There are 16 residues in the CDR3. Germline V CDR1 and CDR2: LNHDA, SQIVND (reference sequence). V was clipped by 3 bases and J by 2 bases; unmatched bases: 9.

This chain links TRBV6-7 with TRBJ1-1, with D perhaps matching TRBD1 (5 bases). TRBV6-7 has ORF status, its function being uncertain. The CDR3 is made up of 16 amino acids. With 4 bases removed from V and 4 bases from J, the gap between germline ends came to 19 bases. CDR3 protein: CASSWRRGGCITEAFF. The DNA of the CDR3 is TGTGCCAGCAGTTGGAGAAGGGGAGGGTGTATCACTGAAGCTTTCTTT.